This T cell receptor beta chain originates from a study of blood T cell repertoires in COVID-19. Study summary: Spain, Italy and the United States supplied samples that represented acute and convalescent COVID-19. T cells, B-cell-depleted T cells, or PBMCs provided the cDNA or gDNA that served as material.

Original processing notes: It was from reference gene primer amplification that nucleated cell counts were estimated. Assay used: immunoSEQ multiplex PCR; TCRdb lists only in-frame clones, some missing. V, J and clone size are those of that table, while D and trimming were read from the DNA. The repertoire holds 75,000 to 100,000 clones, roughly 86% seen once, with around 7% in the top ten. CDR3 size: 13 residues. Germline V CDR1 and CDR2: MNHEY, SVGAGI. V gave up 7 bases and J gave up 7 bases, with 14 bases separating them. This sequence joins TRBV6-5 and TRBJ1-3; D call uncertain. The material sequenced was peripheral blood. The TCR was taken from a human donor with acute or convalescent COVID-19. The donor label of this sample is uncertain. CDR3 loop: CASTSGWMNTIYF. The CDR3 coding sequence is TGTGCCAGCACCTCGGGGTGGATGAACACCATATATTTT.